A selection of T cell receptor beta chains follows, all from one sample in a study of control samples from healthy donors and cancer patients. Clones were read by immunoSEQ multiplex PCR, and TCRdb kept only the in-frame ones, dropping some. The data hold about 92,000 clones, with roughly 78% observed a single time. The sample comprised blood. Every receptor here comes from a woman aged 55-75 years in good health. The CDR3 runs from the conserved cysteine through the conserved F or W. D genes are given only for firm matches. Rows may omit the clone size; those that give it use once, few, many or a size class.

cdr3_aa cdr3_nt v_call clone_size j_call d_call
CASSYAQGNGKLFF TGTGCCAGCAGTTACGCACAGGGGAACGGAAAACTGTTTTTT TRBV6-5 - TRBJ1-4 TRBD1
CASSLESLYNEQFF TGTGCCAGCAGCTTAGAATCCCTTTACAATGAGCAGTTCTTC TRBV7-9 - TRBJ2-1 -
CASSLGQGWETQYF TGCGCCAGCAGCCTAGGACAGGGTTGGGAGACCCAGTACTTC TRBV4-3 - TRBJ2-5 TRBD1
CASSLDPGESTEAFF TGTGCCAGCAGCTTAGATCCAGGGGAGAGCACTGAAGCTTTCTTT TRBV13 - TRBJ1-1 -
CASSQLTENSPLHF TGTGCCAGCAGCCAGTTGACGGAAAATTCACCCCTCCACTTT TRBV3-1/TRBV3-2 few TRBJ1-6 -
CASSPLGQASLEQYF TGTGCCAGCAGTCCCTTGGGACAGGCTAGTCTCGAGCAGTACTTC TRBV27 - TRBJ2-7 TRBD1
CASTLSAGALNEQFF TGTGCCAGCACCCTATCGGCGGGAGCCCTAAATGAGCAGTTCTTC TRBV9 - TRBJ2-1 TRBD2
CASSLGIVTGELFF TGTGCCAGCAGCTTAGGGATAGTCACCGGGGAGCTGTTTTTT TRBV11-3 - TRBJ2-2 -
CASSPGLAGVMSNEQFF TGTGCCAGCAGCCCGGGACTAGCGGGAGTCATGAGCAATGAGCAGTTCTTC TRBV5-4 - TRBJ2-1 TRBD2
CASSQVYPGLAGSTDTQYF TGCGCCAGCAGCCAAGTGTACCCCGGACTAGCGGGCAGCACAGATACGCAGTATTTT TRBV4-3 - TRBJ2-3 TRBD2
CASSLGQKNTEAFF TGTGCCAGCAGTTTAGGGCAGAAGAACACTGAAGCTTTCTTT TRBV28 once TRBJ1-1 -
CASTGTSGSSGTQYF TGTGCCAGTACCGGGACTAGCGGGTCTAGCGGAACGCAGTATTTT TRBV19 few TRBJ2-3 TRBD2
CASSQGMNQPQHF TGCGCCAGCAGCCAGGGGATGAATCAGCCCCAGCATTTT TRBV4-1 - TRBJ1-5 -
CASSIPGAYTIYF TGTGCCAGTAGTATCCCCGGGGCCTACACCATATATTTT TRBV19 - TRBJ1-3 -
CASRRGGSGNTIYF TGCGCCAGTCGTAGGGGGGGATCTGGAAACACCATATATTTT TRBV10-2 once TRBJ1-3 -
CASTLCQPQHF TGTGCCAGTACTCTATGTCAGCCCCAGCATTTT TRBV9 once TRBJ1-5 -
CASSLELANYGYTF TGTGCCAGCAGTTTAGAGTTGGCCAACTATGGCTACACCTTC TRBV28 - TRBJ1-2 -
CASSSTNEQFF TGTGCCAGCAGTTCCACCAATGAGCAGTTCTTC TRBV6-5 - TRBJ2-1 -
CASSFHETQYF TGTGCCAGCAGTTTCCACGAGACCCAGTACTTC TRBV6-2/TRBV6-3 once TRBJ2-5 -
CASSSRLAGGSDTQYF TGTGCCAGCAGCTCAAGACTAGCGGGGGGATCAGATACGCAGTATTTT TRBV7-2 - TRBJ2-3 TRBD2
CASRSGTNSGNTIYF TGTGCCAGTAGATCCGGGACGAACTCTGGAAACACCATATATTTT TRBV19 - TRBJ1-3 -
CASLVNNEQFF TGTGCCAGCCTAGTCAACAATGAGCAGTTCTTC TRBV19 - TRBJ2-1 -
CSVRGQAGNTEAFF TGCAGCGTTCGCGGACAGGCCGGGAACACTGAAGCTTTCTTT TRBV29-1 few TRBJ1-1 TRBD1
CASSYSHRVFF TGTGCCAGCAGTTACTCTCACAGGGTGTTCTTC TRBV6-5 - TRBJ2-1 -
CASSEGTGWGYTF TGTGCCAGCAGTGAAGGGACAGGGTGGGGCTACACCTTC TRBV2 - TRBJ1-2 TRBD1
CASRLGLAGEGGSNEQFF TGTGCAAGTCGCTTAGGACTAGCGGGGGAGGGAGGATCTAATGAGCAGTTCTTC TRBV12-2 - TRBJ2-1 -
CASSRQPTNEKLFF TGTGCCAGCAGTCGCCAGCCAACTAATGAAAAACTGTTTTTT TRBV6-5 - TRBJ1-4 -
CASSEFFREQFF TGTGCCAGCAGTGAATTCTTCAGGGAGCAGTTCTTC TRBV6-1 - TRBJ2-1 -
CASSDSGVGAFF TGTGCCAGCAGCGATTCAGGGGTGGGAGCTTTCTTT TRBV7-9 - TRBJ1-1 -
CASSVRRGGPGGYTF TGTGCCAGCAGCGTACGGCGGGGGGGGCCAGGTGGCTACACCTTC TRBV9 - TRBJ1-2 -
CSVEGGGPYGYTF TGCAGCGTTGAGGGGGGCGGGCCCTATGGCTACACCTTC TRBV29-1 once TRBJ1-2 -
CASGLGLAGGRDTQYF TGTGCTAGTGGTTTGGGGCTAGCGGGGGGCCGGGATACGCAGTATTTT TRBV12-5 - TRBJ2-3 TRBD2